A selection of T cell receptor beta chains follows, all from one sample in a study of T-cell memory formation after mild COVID-19. TCRdb processed the 5' RACE reads anew with MiXCR; each CDR3 protein has one entry. The data show under 200,000 distinct CDR3 sequences, with roughly 30% seen just once and around 12% held by the top ten. The material sequenced was PBMCs or a T cell subset sorted from them (not recorded which). The receptors were sampled from an adult woman who had mild COVID-19 (a few samples of this study predate the infection). Cell type and time point are not known. Each CDR3 is given with its conserved first and last residue. The order of the fields is CDR3 protein, CDR3 DNA, D gene, V gene, J gene, clone size. D genes are given only for firm matches. Only part of the rows carry a size: once, few, many, or a class if the clone is expanded.

CDR3aa: CAWSAPGRQETQYF
CDR3nt: TGTGCCTGGAGTGCCCCTGGTCGACAAGAGACCCAGTACTTC
d_gene: .
v_gene: TRBV30
j_gene: TRBJ2-5
abundance: .

CDR3aa: CASSSGQGLREKLFF
CDR3nt: TGCGCCAGCAGCTCTGGACAGGGGCTAAGGGAAAAACTGTTTTTT
d_gene: TRBD1
v_gene: TRBV5-1
j_gene: TRBJ1-4
abundance: few

CDR3aa: CASSLAGAGLSNQPQHF
CDR3nt: TGTGCCAGCAGCTTGGCAGGAGCAGGGCTGAGCAATCAGCCCCAGCATTTT
d_gene: .
v_gene: TRBV5-5
j_gene: TRBJ1-5
abundance: .

CDR3aa: CASSQLDTNDQPQHF
CDR3nt: TGTGCCAGCAGCCAATTAGACACCAACGATCAGCCCCAGCATTTT
d_gene: .
v_gene: TRBV14
j_gene: TRBJ1-5
abundance: .

CDR3aa: CASWTGAGYTF
CDR3nt: TGTGCCTCCTGGACAGGGGCAGGCTACACCTTC
d_gene: TRBD1
v_gene: TRBV30
j_gene: TRBJ1-2
abundance: few

CDR3aa: CASRRDREEQPQHF
CDR3nt: TGCGCCAGCAGACGGGACAGGGAGGAACAGCCCCAGCATTTT
d_gene: TRBD1
v_gene: TRBV23-1
j_gene: TRBJ1-5
abundance: .

CDR3aa: CSARSGAVTEAFF
CDR3nt: TGCAGTGCTAGGTCAGGGGCTGTCACTGAAGCTTTCTTT
d_gene: .
v_gene: TRBV20-1
j_gene: TRBJ1-1
abundance: few

CDR3aa: CAWSTVPYEQYF
CDR3nt: TGTGCCTGGAGTACCGTTCCCTACGAGCAGTACTTC
d_gene: .
v_gene: TRBV30
j_gene: TRBJ2-7
abundance: .

CDR3aa: CASSHDRGPLTTEAFF
CDR3nt: TGTGCCAGCAGCCACGACAGGGGCCCACTTACTACTGAAGCTTTCTTT
d_gene: TRBD1
v_gene: TRBV3-1
j_gene: TRBJ1-1
abundance: few

CDR3aa: CASSFVDTQYF
CDR3nt: TGCGCCAGCAGCTTCGTGGATACGCAGTATTTT
d_gene: .
v_gene: TRBV5-1
j_gene: TRBJ2-3
abundance: .